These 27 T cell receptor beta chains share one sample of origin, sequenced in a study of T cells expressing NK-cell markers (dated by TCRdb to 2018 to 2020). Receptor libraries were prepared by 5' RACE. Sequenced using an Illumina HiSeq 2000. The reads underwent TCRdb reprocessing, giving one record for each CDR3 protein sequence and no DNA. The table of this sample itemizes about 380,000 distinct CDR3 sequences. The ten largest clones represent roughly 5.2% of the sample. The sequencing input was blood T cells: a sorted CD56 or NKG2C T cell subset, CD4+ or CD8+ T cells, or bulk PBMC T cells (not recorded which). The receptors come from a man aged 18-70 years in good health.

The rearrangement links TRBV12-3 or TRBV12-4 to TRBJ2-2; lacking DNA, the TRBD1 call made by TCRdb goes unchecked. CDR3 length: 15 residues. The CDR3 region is CASSLQGWYTGELFF.

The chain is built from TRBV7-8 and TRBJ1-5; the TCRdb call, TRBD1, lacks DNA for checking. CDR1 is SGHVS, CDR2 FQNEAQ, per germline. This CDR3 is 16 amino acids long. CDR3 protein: CASSLGGGLTNQPQHF.

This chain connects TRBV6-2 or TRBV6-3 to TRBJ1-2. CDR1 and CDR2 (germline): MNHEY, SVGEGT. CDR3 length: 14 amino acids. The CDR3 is CASSYSKARHGYTF.

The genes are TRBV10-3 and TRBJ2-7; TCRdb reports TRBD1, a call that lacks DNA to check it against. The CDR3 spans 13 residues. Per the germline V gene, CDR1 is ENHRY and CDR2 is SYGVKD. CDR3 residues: CAIWDRGSYEQYF.

The CDR3 loop reads CASRLNSYNEQFF. The chain couples TRBV19 to TRBJ2-1. There are 13 residues in the CDR3. The germline CDR1 and CDR2 sequences are LNHDA and SQIVND (reference sequence).

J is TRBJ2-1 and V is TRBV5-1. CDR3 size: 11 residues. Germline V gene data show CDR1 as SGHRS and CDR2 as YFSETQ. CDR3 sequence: CASSLFNEQFF.

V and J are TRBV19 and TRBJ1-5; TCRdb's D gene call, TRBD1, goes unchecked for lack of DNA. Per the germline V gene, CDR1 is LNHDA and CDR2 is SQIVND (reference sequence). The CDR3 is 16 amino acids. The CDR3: CASSGPWTGPNQPQHF.

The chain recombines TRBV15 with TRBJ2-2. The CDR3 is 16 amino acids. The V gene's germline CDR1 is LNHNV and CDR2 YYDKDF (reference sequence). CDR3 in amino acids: CATSRGTFLNTGELFF.

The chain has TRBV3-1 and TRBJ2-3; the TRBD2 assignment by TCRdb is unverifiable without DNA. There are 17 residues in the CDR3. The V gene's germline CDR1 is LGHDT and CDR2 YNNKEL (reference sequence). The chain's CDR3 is CASSQGPHGGATDTQYF.

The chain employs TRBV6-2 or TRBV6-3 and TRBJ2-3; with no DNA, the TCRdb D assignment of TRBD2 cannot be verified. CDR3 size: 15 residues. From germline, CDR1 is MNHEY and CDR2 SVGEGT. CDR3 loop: CASRNTGTSTDTQYF.

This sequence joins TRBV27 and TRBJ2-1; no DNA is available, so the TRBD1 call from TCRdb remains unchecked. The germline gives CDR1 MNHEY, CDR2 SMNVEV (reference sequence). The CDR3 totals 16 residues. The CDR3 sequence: CASSLQGQGAKNEQFF.

CDR3 sequence reads: CASTKDRAYEQYF. The V call is TRBV12-3 or TRBV12-4, the J call TRBJ2-7; TCRdb selects TRBD1, and the lack of DNA leaves this call unchecked. The CDR3 loop spans 13 amino acids.

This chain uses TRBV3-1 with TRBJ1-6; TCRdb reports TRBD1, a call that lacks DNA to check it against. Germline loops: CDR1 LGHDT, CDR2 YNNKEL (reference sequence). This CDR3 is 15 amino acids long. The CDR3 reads CASSTGHPGVSPLHF.

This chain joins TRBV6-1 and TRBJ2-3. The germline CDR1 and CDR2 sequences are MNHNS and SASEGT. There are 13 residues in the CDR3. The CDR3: CASSEQAADTQYF.

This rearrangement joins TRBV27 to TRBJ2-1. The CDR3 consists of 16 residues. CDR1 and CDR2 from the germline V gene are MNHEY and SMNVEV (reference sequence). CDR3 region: CASSLLEGSFYNEQFF.

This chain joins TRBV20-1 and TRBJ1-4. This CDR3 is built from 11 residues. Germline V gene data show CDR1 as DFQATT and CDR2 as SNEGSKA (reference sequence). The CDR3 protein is CSARDPGPLFF.

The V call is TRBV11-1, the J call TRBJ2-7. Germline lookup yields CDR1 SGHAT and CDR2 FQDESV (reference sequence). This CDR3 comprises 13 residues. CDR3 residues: CASSLLEGSEQYF.

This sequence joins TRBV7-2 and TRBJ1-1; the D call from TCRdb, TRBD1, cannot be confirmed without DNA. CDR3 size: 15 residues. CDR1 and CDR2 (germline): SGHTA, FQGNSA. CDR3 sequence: CASSSTGFWNTEAFF. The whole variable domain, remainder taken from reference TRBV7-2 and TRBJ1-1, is GAGVSQSPSNKVTEKGKDVELRCDPISGHTALYWYRQSLGQGLEFLIYFQGNSAPDKSGLPSDRFSAERTGGSVSTLTIQRTQQEDSAVYLCASSSTGFWNTEAFFGQGTRLTVV.

The CDR3 here is CASSQVRGPSNTGELFF. The rearrangement uses TRBV14 and TRBJ2-2; the TCRdb call, TRBD1, lacks DNA for checking. The CDR3 extends over 17 amino acids. Looked up from germline, CDR1 is SGHDN and CDR2 is FVKESK.

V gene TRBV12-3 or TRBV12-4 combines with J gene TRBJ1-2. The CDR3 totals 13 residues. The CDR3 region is CASSPSSSRGYTF.

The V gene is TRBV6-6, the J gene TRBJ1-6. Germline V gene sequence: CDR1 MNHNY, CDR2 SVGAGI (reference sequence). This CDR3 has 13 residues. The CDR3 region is CASSYGPVSPLHF.

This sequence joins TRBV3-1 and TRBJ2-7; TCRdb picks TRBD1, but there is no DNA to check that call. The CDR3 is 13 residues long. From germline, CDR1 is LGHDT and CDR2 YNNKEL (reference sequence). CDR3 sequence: CASEVAGSHEQYF.

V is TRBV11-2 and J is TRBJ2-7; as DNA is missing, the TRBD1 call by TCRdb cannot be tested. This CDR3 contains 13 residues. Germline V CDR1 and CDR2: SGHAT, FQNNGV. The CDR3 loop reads CASSSMTGVEQYF.

The CDR3 loop is CAISDPAGASYEQYF. V usage is TRBV10-3 and J usage is TRBJ2-7; TCRdb proposes TRBD1, but this gene call is untestable without DNA. This CDR3 contains 15 residues. Germline V gene lookup returns CDR1 ENHRY and CDR2 SYGVKD.

The CDR3 here is CASSASLTNEKLFF. V gene TRBV2 combines with J gene TRBJ1-4. Germline V CDR1 and CDR2: SNHLY, FYNNEI. The CDR3 covers 14 residues.

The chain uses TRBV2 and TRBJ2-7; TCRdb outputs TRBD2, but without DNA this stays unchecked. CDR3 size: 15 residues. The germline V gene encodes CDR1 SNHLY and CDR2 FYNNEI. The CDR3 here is CASSELPRLSYEQYF.

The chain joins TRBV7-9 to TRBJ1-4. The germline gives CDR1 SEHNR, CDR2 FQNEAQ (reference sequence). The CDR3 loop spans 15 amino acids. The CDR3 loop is CASSSVVGGGEKLFF.